These T cell receptor beta chains were read from a single sample in a study of CD8 T cells in ankylosing spondylitis. Via MiXCR, TCRdb re-called the 5' RACE reads, giving one row per CDR3 protein. The sample carries 130,000 or so distinct CDR3 sequences, over 6.5% recorded once. The material sequenced was blood, either unsorted or a sorted T cell fraction (not recorded which). The receptors were gathered from a male donor with ankylosing spondylitis or in good health (not recorded which). Each CDR3 is given with its conserved first and last residue. A D gene is named only where the DNA matches it firmly.

D: -; V: TRBV6-4; CDR3: CAIRTSRSPYEQYF
D: -; V: TRBV7-9; CDR3: CASSLAGGTQYF
D: -; V: TRBV12-3/TRBV12-4; CDR3: CASRVIDLETQYF
D: -; V: TRBV5-1; CDR3: CASSLAYTDTQYF
D: -; V: TRBV20-1; CDR3: CSAWDHPNEQYF
D: -; V: TRBV20-1; CDR3: CSARGRDSTDTQYF
D: TRBD1; V: TRBV20-1; CDR3: CSATDRANTEAFF
D: TRBD1; V: TRBV30; CDR3: CAWSRQGGGYTF
D: TRBD1; V: TRBV20-1; CDR3: CSARDMETGGDYEQYF
D: TRBD1; V: TRBV5-1; CDR3: CASSLALGQGTSTTYEQYF
D: -; V: TRBV30; CDR3: CAWSQESYTF
D: -; V: TRBV11-2; CDR3: CASSWSPFGSSYNEQFF
D: -; V: TRBV25-1; CDR3: CASSERGGRGGYEQYF
D: -; V: TRBV7-2; CDR3: CASSPRLEAKLFF
D: -; V: TRBV11-2; CDR3: CASSTDYGTLNTQYF
D: -; V: TRBV29-1; CDR3: CSVGIPGIPNYGYTF
D: TRBD1; V: TRBV20-1; CDR3: CSAMGQGSDTQYF